This T cell receptor (beta chain) was profiled in a study of OX40 agonist ivuxolimab in advanced cancers. Study-wide context: Patients received ivuxolimab, an intravenous treatment, every 2 weeks at 0.01 to 10 mg/kg. Past anti-PD-1, anti-PD-L1 or anti-CTLA-4 therapy was accepted, and 30% to 45% had received some.

Germline lookup yields CDR1 SGHKS and CDR2 YYEKEE (reference sequence). The V gene lost 4 bases and the J gene lost 0 bases, with 14 bases spanning the gap. CDR3 length equals 17 residues. In the case of this clone: Its cognate antigen is unknown.

Findings and limits, study-wide: Expanded clones were, on average, more numerous in CD8+ T cells than in CD4+.

Researchers took blood at baseline, on cycle 4 day 1, and on cycle 7 day 1. TCRdb's copy holds only in-frame clones and misses some; the assay was immunoSEQ multiplex PCR. The data hold tens of thousands of clones, with over 75% observed a single time. The material was CD4+ or CD8+ T cells sorted from blood, obtained in a trial of the OX40 agonist ivuxolimab. The sequence came from an adult with an advanced solid tumor such as melanoma, head and neck, liver or kidney cancer. This chain links TRBV5-5 with TRBJ2-6; unclear D gene. The CDR3 DNA reads TGTGCCAGCAGCACCCAACCTTCCTACTCTGGGGCCAACGTCCTGACTTTC. It codes for CASSTQPSYSGANVLTF.